This T cell receptor (beta chain) was captured in a study of CD8 T cells in ankylosing spondylitis. Broader study findings: As for the disease-linked clones, they showed a CD8+ phenotype and occurred at relatively low frequencies in peripheral blood. A motif in TCR beta, a set of eight highly homologous variants, appeared characteristic of ankylosing spondylitis blood.

This CDR3 spans 12 amino acids. V gave up 5 bases and J gave up 10 bases, with 11 bases separating them. Germline V gene data show CDR1 as KGHDR and CDR2 as SFDVKD. Many counts were recorded for this clonotype. Its antigen is not identified. TCRdb passed the 5' RACE reads through MiXCR, listing each CDR3 protein once. The data contain approximately 300,000 distinct CDR3 sequences, roughly 8% of them seen just once; the ten biggest clones take up roughly 15%. This sequence was found in a male donor with ankylosing spondylitis. The rearrangement joins TRBV24-1 to TRBJ2-1, with D possibly TRBD1 on 5 matching bases. Sequencing was performed on blood, either unsorted or a sorted T cell fraction (not recorded which). This CDR3 reads CATSGMKGEQFF. The CDR3 DNA sequence: TGTGCCACCAGTGGCATGAAGGGGGAGCAGTTCTTC.